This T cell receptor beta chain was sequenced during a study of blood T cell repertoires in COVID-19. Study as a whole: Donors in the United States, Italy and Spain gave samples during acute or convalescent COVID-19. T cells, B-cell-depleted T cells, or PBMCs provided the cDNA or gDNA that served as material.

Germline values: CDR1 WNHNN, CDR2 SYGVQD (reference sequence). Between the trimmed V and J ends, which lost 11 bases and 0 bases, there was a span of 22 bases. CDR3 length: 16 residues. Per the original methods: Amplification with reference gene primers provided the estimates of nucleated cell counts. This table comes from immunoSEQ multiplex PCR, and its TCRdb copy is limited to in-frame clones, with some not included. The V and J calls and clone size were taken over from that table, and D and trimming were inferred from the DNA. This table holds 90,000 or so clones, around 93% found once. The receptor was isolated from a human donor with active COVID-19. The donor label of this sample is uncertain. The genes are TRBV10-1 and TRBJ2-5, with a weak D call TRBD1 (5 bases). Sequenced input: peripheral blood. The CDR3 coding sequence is TGCGCCTCCTACCCCACGACAGCGAAGAACCAAGAGACCCAGTACTTC. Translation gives CASYPTTAKNQETQYF.